This T cell receptor (beta chain) stems from a study of cytotoxic CD8 clonotypes in ibrutinib-treated CLL. Across the whole study: The subjects consisted of 11 relapsed/refractory and over 14 treatment-naive individuals, with 17 IGHV unmutated.

Repertoires were generated with immunoSEQ multiplex PCR, while TCRdb's copy carries only in-frame clones and drops some. There are approximately 280,000 clones in the sample; 60% to 80% occur only once, and approximately 5.6% lies in the top ten. The length of the CDR3 is 17 residues. Per the germline V gene, CDR1 is LNHDA and CDR2 is SQIVND (reference sequence). Trimming took 7 bases from V and 0 from J, leaving 21 bases between them. The study's findings and limits: Having risen at ibrutinib response, clonality had fallen back toward baseline by progression. Sampling time points were not equivalent between sustained-remission and progressing patients.

This clone was seen only a few times. The target antigen is unknown. The chain carries TRBV19 and TRBJ1-2; possible D gene TRBD1, 5 bases. This TCR was sampled from a human donor with chronic lymphocytic leukemia. The sample was PBMCs, taken at disease progression, from a patient treated with ibrutinib. The CDR3, as DNA: TGTGCCAGTACTCAGCCCGTCGGGGCACAAGCTAACTATGGCTACACCTTC. This gives the protein CASTQPVGAQANYGYTF.